These 6 T cell receptor beta chains came from one sample sequenced in a study of blood T cell repertoires in COVID-19. TCRdb's table, derived via immunoSEQ multiplex PCR, lists solely in-frame clones and lacks some. The sample records fewer than 350,000 clones, under 95% being singletons. Specimen: PBMCs or T cells enriched from blood (not recorded which). Source of these receptors: a woman between 40 and 50 years old with acute COVID-19.

This chain uses TRBV4-1 with TRBJ1-2; 9 nucleotides align to TRBD1. Trimming removed 4 bases from V and 5 bases from J; junction bases left unmatched: 8. Germline values: CDR1 MGHRA, CDR2 YSYEKL. The length of the CDR3 is 15 residues. CDR3 region: CASSPEPGQGYGYTF. The DNA of the CDR3 is TGCGCCAGCAGCCCAGAACCGGGACAGGGATATGGCTACACCTTC.

The chain joins TRBV2 to TRBJ2-3, with 9 bases identical to TRBD2. Germline V CDR1 and CDR2: SNHLY, FYNNEI. The trim removed 8 bases at V and 4 bases at J, leaving 10 bases unmatched. This CDR3 comprises 15 residues. In nucleotides, the CDR3 is TGTGCCAGCGAGAGTGGTAGCGGGAGATCAGATACGCAGTATTTT. Translation: CASESGSGRSDTQYF.

J is TRBJ1-3 and V is TRBV4-1; TRBD1 is a possible D gene (5 bases). Per germline, CDR1 MGHRA and CDR2 YSYEKL. The ends were cut back, 4 bases at V and 0 bases at J, with 10 bases in the middle. The CDR3 has 15 residues. This CDR3 reads CASSPTVSSGNTIYF. CDR3 DNA sequence: TGCGCCAGCAGCCCGACAGTCAGCTCTGGAAACACCATATATTTT.

The J gene is TRBJ2-5, the V gene TRBV24-1; 8 bases match TRBD1. Germline V gene data show CDR1 as KGHDR and CDR2 as SFDVKD. Losses at the gene ends were 3 bases for V and 1 base for J; bases not matched to a gene: 3. The CDR3 contains 15 residues. The CDR3 DNA follows: TGTGCCACCAGTGATAGACAGGGGATCCAAGAGACCCAGTACTTC. Translated, it gives CATSDRQGIQETQYF.

This sequence joins TRBV7-9 and TRBJ1-2; 7 bases are shared with TRBD1. The trim removed 5 bases at V and 3 bases at J, leaving 6 bases unmatched. CDR1 is SEHNR and CDR2 is FQNEAQ in the germline V gene (reference sequence). The CDR3 covers 14 residues. CDR3 loop: CASSLSRGDYGYTF. The CDR3, as DNA: TGTGCCAGCAGCCTCTCCAGGGGGGACTATGGCTACACCTTC.

This chain links TRBV28 with TRBJ2-6; tentatively, D is TRBD2 (5 bases). Per germline, CDR1 MDHEN and CDR2 SYDVKM. V was shortened by 2 bases and J by 4 bases, with 9 bases between the two germline ends. CDR3 length equals 15 residues. The CDR3 here is CASSLGGLGANVLTF. CDR3 in DNA: TGTGCCAGCAGTTTAGGAGGCCTCGGGGCCAACGTCCTGACTTTC.